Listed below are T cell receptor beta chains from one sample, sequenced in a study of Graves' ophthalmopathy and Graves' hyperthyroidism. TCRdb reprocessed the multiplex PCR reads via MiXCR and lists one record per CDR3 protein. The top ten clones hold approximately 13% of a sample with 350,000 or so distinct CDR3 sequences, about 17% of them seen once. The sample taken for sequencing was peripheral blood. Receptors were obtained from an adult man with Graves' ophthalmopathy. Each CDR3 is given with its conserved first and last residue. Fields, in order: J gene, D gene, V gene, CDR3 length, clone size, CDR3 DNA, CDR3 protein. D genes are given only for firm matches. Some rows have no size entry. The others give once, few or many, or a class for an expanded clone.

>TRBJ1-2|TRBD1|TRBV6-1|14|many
TGTGCCAGCAGTAGGACAGGGACAACATATGGCTACACCTTC
CASSRTGTTYGYTF
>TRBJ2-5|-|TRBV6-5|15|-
TGTGCCAGCAGTTACTGGTCTACCGGGCAAGAGACCCAGTACTTC
CASSYWSTGQETQYF
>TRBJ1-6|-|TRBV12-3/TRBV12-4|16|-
TGTGCCAGCAGTGAACGTAGGGGGTCCTATAATTCACCCCTCCACTTT
CASSERRGSYNSPLHF
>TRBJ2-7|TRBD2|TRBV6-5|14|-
TGTGCCAGCGGGTACAGCGGGACCACCTACGAGCAGTACTTC
CASGYSGTTYEQYF
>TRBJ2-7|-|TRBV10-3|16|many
TGTGCCATCAGTGAGTCTGGAGGTGGGAGTACCCACGAGCAGTACTTC
CAISESGGGSTHEQYF
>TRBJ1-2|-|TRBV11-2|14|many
TGTGCCAGCAGCCTATCGGGACGTGTCTATGGCTACACCTTC
CASSLSGRVYGYTF
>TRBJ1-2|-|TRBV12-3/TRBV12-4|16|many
TGTGCCAGCAGTTTATCCTACCAGGGACACGGCTATGGCTACACCTTC
CASSLSYQGHGYGYTF
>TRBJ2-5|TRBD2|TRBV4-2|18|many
TGTGCCAGCAGCCACGAGGGACTAGCGGGGGATAGTCAAGAGACCCAGTACTTC
CASSHEGLAGDSQETQYF
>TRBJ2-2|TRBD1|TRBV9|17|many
TGTGCCAGCAGCTCTGAGGGGACAGTCACGAACACCGGGGAGCTGTTTTTT
CASSSEGTVTNTGELFF
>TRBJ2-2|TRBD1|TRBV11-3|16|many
TGTGCCAGCAGCTTTGGGACAGGGGGAAGAACCGGGGAGCTGTTTTTT
CASSFGTGGRTGELFF
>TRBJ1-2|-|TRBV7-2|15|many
TGTGCCAGCAGCTCAGGGGCACCTACTAACTATGGCTACACCTTC
CASSSGAPTNYGYTF
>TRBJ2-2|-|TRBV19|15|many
TGTGCCAGTAGTTTTCTCCGCCGGGACACCGGGGAGCTGTTTTTT
CASSFLRRDTGELFF
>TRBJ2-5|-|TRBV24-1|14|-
TGTGCCACCAGTGATGACGCATACCAAGAGACCCAGTACTTC
CATSDDAYQETQYF
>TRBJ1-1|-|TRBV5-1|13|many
TGCGCCAGCAGCTCGGCGGCTGGCGGCCTATCTTTCTTT
CASSSAAGGLSFF
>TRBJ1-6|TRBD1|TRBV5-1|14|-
TGCGCCAGCATCAGGACAGGGGGTAATTCACCCCTCCACTTT
CASIRTGGNSPLHF
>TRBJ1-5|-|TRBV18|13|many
TGTGCCAGCTCACCAGGGGGGAGTCAGCCCCAGCATTTT
CASSPGGSQPQHF
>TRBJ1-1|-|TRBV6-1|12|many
TGTGCCAGCAAGGGGAGGGTGACTGAAGCTTTCTTT
CASKGRVTEAFF
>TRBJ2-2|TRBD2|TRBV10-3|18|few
TGTGCCATCAGTGAGTCCCCGGTTTCTAGCGGGACGTCCGGGGAGCTGTTTTTT
CAISESPVSSGTSGELFF
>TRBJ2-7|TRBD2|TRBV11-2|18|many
TGTGCCAGCAGCTTAGTTGGGGTTCTAAGCGGGAGCTCCTACGAGCAGTACTTC
CASSLVGVLSGSSYEQYF
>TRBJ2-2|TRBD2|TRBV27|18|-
TGTGCCAGCAGTTTTGGAGTCTTGCTGGGGGAGGGGCCCGGGGAGCTGTTTTTT
CASSFGVLLGEGPGELFF
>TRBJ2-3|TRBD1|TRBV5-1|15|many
TGCGCCAGCAGCTCCCGGACAGGGGAGAGGAATACGCAGTATTTT
CASSSRTGERNTQYF
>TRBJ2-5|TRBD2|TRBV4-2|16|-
TGTGCCAGCAGCCAAAGGACTAGCGGGGCGGAGGAGACCCAGTACTTC
CASSQRTSGAEETQYF
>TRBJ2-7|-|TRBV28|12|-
TGTGCCAGCCCTAACAGCCTCTACGAGCAGTACTTC
CASPNSLYEQYF
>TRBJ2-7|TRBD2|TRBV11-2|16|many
TGTGCCAGCAGCTTAATCGGGGCGGGGGGGTTGTACGAGCAGTACTTC
CASSLIGAGGLYEQYF
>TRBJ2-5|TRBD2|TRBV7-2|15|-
TGTGCCAGCAGCTTAGATAGCGGGAGCTGGGAGACCCAGTACTTC
CASSLDSGSWETQYF
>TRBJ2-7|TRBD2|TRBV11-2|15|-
TGTGCCAGCAGCAATAGGCGGACTAGCTACCACGAGCAGTACTTC
CASSNRRTSYHEQYF
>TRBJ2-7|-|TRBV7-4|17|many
TGTGCCAGCAACTCAGACTCACCATTAAGGGCAATCCACGAGCAGTACTTC
CASNSDSPLRAIHEQYF
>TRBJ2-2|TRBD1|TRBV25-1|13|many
TGTGCCAGCTCCCACAGGGGTCCCGGGGAGCTGTTTTTT
CASSHRGPGELFF
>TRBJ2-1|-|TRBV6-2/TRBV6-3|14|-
TGTGCCAGCAGTTGGGAGACCGGGCGTAACGAGCAGTTCTTC
CASSWETGRNEQFF
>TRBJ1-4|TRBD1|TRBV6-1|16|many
TGTGCCAGCAGTGAAAGACAGGGGTCAGCTAATGAAAAACTGTTTTTT
CASSERQGSANEKLFF
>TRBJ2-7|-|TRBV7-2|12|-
TGTGCCAGCAGCCCCGGGTCCCCAGAGCAGTACTTC
CASSPGSPEQYF
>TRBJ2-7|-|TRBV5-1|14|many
TGCGCCAGCAGCTCTACACCGAGCTCCTACGAGCAGTACTTC
CASSSTPSSYEQYF
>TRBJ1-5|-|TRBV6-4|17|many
TGTGCCAGCAGACACCCGAAAATAGGACAGCCCAATCAGCCCCAGCATTTT
CASRHPKIGQPNQPQHF
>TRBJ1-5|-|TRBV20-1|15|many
TGCAGTGCTAGAGGAAGGGTAAATAGCAATCAGCCCCAGCATTTT
CSARGRVNSNQPQHF
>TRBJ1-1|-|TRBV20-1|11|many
TGCAGTGCTTCCCGGAACACTGGAGCTTTCTTT
CSASRNTGAFF
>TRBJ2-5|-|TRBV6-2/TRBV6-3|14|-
TGTGCCAGCAGTCTCCGGCGTGGCCAGGAGACACAGTACTTC
CASSLRRGQETQYF
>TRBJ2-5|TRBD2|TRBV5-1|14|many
TGCGCCAGCAGCCCTCTAGCGGGGATTGAGACCCAGTACTTC
CASSPLAGIETQYF
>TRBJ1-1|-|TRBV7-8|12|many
TGTGCCAGCAGGCTTCGGGAGGCTGAAGCTTTCTTT
CASRLREAEAFF
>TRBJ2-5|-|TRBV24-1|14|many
TGTGCCACCAGTGATTTGTCTAGCGTAGGGACCCAGTACTTC
CATSDLSSVGTQYF
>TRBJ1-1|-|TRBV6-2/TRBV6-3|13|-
TGTGCCAGCATCTACCAAGGGGGACATGAAGCTTTCTTT
CASIYQGGHEAFF
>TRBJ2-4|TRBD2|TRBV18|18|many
TGTGCCAGCTCACCTGGACTAGCGGGGGGGCCCAGCAAAAACATTCAGTACTTC
CASSPGLAGGPSKNIQYF
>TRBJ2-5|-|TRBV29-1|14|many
TGCAGCGTCGATTCAGGGGGGATCCAAGAGACCCAGTACTTC
CSVDSGGIQETQYF
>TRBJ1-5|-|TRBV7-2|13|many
TGTGCCAGCAGCTTAGGTTACACCGAGCCCCGGCATTTT
CASSLGYTEPRHF
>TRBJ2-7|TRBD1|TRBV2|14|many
TGTGCCAGCATCTTAGGGACAGGGACGGGGGAGCAGTACTTC
CASILGTGTGEQYF
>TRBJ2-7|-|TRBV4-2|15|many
TGTGCCAGCAGCCATAGCTCAGGGTCACCCTACGAGCAGTACTTC
CASSHSSGSPYEQYF
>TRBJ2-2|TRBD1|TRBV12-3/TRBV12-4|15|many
TGTGCCAGCAGTCCGACAGGGTCGGGCACCGGGGAGCTGTTTTTT
CASSPTGSGTGELFF
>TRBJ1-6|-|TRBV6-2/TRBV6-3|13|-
TGTGCCACCCTTGGACATCATGTTTTGACCCTCCACTTT
CATLGHHVLTLHF
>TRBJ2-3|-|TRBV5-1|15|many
TGCGCCAGCAGCTTATGGGGTACGGGCACAGATACGCAGTATTTT
CASSLWGTGTDTQYF
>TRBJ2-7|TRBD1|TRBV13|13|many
TGTGCCAGCAGCTACGACAGGGGCGGCGAGCAGTACTTC
CASSYDRGGEQYF
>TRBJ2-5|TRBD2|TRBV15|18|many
TGTGCCACCAGCGGGTCGGAGGTGGCTAGCGGGGGGGATGAGACCCAGTACTTC
CATSGSEVASGGDETQYF
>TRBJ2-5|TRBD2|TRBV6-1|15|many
TGTGCCAGCAGTGAAGCACTAGCGGGGAAGGAGACCCAGTACTTC
CASSEALAGKETQYF
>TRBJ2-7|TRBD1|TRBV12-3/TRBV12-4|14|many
TGTGCCAGCAGTCCCCTAGGGGGCGCCTACGAGCAGTACTTC
CASSPLGGAYEQYF